Shown below are 12 T cell receptor beta chains from a single sample sequenced in a study of neurological immune-mediated disorders (dated by TCRdb to between 2017 and 2020). Library construction relied on 5' RACE. These reads were obtained on an Illumina HiSeq 2500. TCRdb applied fastp at Q25 and MiXCR to the public reads, then kept only in-frame beta chains. Rows are unified per CDR3 protein, each entry keeping the most common DNA and genes. This sample comprises under 70,000 distinct CDR3 sequences, around 5.5% of them detected only once. Approximately 2.6% of the sample rests with the top ten. The sample was PBMCs. Receptors were obtained from a woman aged 30 to 39 with multiple sclerosis.

Ten or more counts support this clonotype. V gene TRBV5-1 combines with J gene TRBJ1-2; maybe TRBD1 (5 bases). The length of the CDR3 is 14 residues. V lost 2 bases and J 3 bases, leaving 11 bases between the germline ends. Looked up from germline, CDR1 is SGHRS and CDR2 is YFSETQ. The CDR3 sequence: CASSLPGTHYGYTF. The CDR3 DNA reads as TGCGCCAGCAGCTTACCCGGGACCCACTATGGCTACACCTTC.

This clonotype was detected many times. The CDR3 sequence: CASSPRGYNEQFF. The CDR3 region has the DNA TGCGCCAGCAGCCCCCGGGGGTACAATGAGCAGTTCTTC. The V gene is TRBV5-1, the J gene TRBJ2-1, with D tentatively TRBD2 (6 bases). Germline V gene data show CDR1 as SGHRS and CDR2 as YFSETQ. The CDR3 sequence is 13 residues long. Trimming left V 4 bases short and J 4 bases short, with 9 bases between.

This chain links TRBV6-1 with TRBJ1-2; the D gene is possibly TRBD1 (6 bases). Trimming removed 8 bases from V and 7 bases from J, with 11 bases in between. CDR1 is MNHNS and CDR2 is SASEGT in the germline V gene. The CDR3 loop spans 11 amino acids. As DNA, the CDR3 is TGTGCCAGCCAACAGGGTTCTGGCTACACCTTC. It translates to CASQQGSGYTF.

The sample holds many counts of this clonotype. J is TRBJ1-5 and V is TRBV15; no clear D gene. This CDR3 is built from 16 residues. Trimming took 0 bases from V and 0 from J, leaving 9 bases between them. Germline-derived CDR1 and CDR2 are LNHNV and YYDKDF (reference sequence). Here the CDR3 DNA reads TGTGCCACCAGCAGAGATCGCGGTAGTAGCAATCAGCCCCAGCATTTT. It specifies CATSRDRGSSNQPQHF.

This clonotype was counted ten times or more. The V and J genes are TRBV7-9 and TRBJ2-5; possible D gene TRBD1, 6 bases. CDR3 length: 14 residues. V lost 0 bases and J lost 9, with 14 bases in between. CDR1 and CDR2 (germline): SEHNR, FQNEAQ (reference sequence). The CDR3 sequence is CASSLAGTLGAQYF. The DNA for the CDR3 is TGTGCCAGCAGCTTAGCGGGGACACTAGGGGCCCAGTACTTC.

This clonotype has at least ten counts. The chain has TRBV6-2 or TRBV6-3 and TRBJ2-5; a possible D gene is TRBD2 (5 bases). The CDR3 spans 15 residues. Germline assignment: CDR1 MNHEY and CDR2 SVGEGT. Trimming cost V 3 bases and J 4 bases, with 15 bases left between them. The CDR3 here is CASSYSEDSLETQYF. The CDR3 DNA reads as TGTGCCAGCAGTTATAGCGAGGATAGCTTAGAGACCCAGTACTTC.

This clonotype has more than one count but fewer than ten. The chain is built from TRBV27 and TRBJ1-4, with D maybe TRBD1 (5 bases). Germline V CDR1 and CDR2: MNHEY, SMNVEV (reference sequence). This CDR3 is 17 amino acids long. V was pared by 6 bases and J by 8 bases, with 25 bases between. The CDR3 DNA follows: TGTGCCAGCAGGCCCCGGGGGGGAGGTAATGAGGGCGAAAAACTGTTTTTT. Translating it yields CASRPRGGGNEGEKLFF.

This clonotype showed up many times. The chain links TRBV4-2 to TRBJ2-1; TRBD2 agrees at 7 bases. V lost 2 bases, J lost 7 bases, and 8 bases stayed unmatched. CDR3 length: 15 residues. Germline CDR1 is LGHNA and CDR2 is YNFKEQ. The CDR3 bases are TGTGCCAGCAGCCAACTCGGGACTAAGGGGAATGAGCAGTTCTTC. Amino acid sequence: CASSQLGTKGNEQFF.

This clonotype was seen many times. The rearrangement joins TRBV20-1 to TRBJ2-1; 10 bases align to TRBD2. CDR3 length equals 15 residues. Per the germline V gene, CDR1 is DFQATT and CDR2 is SNEGSKA (reference sequence). With V trimmed by 1 base and J by 7 bases, 7 bases remained unmatched. CDR3 region: CSARVGTSVQNEQFF. The CDR3, as DNA: TGCAGTGCTAGAGTCGGGACTAGCGTGCAAAATGAGCAGTTCTTC.

This clonotype was detected ten times or more. The junction does not match germline at one end; this may be a read error. The rearrangement uses TRBV7-7 and TRBJ2-2; D not certain. This CDR3 is 12 amino acids long. Per germline, CDR1 SSHAT and CDR2 FNYEAQ (reference sequence). Here the CDR3 reads CASSHPAGELFF. The CDR3 DNA reads as TGTGCTAGCAGCCACCCGGCCGGGGAGCTGTTTTTT.

The chain employs TRBV5-1 and TRBJ1-2; 7 bases fit TRBD1. The CDR3 is made up of 14 amino acids. The V and J ends lost 4 bases and 8 bases, in that order; junction bases with no gene match: 11. CDR1 is SGHRS and CDR2 is YFSETQ in the germline V gene. CDR3 sequence: CASSIIGTEGGYTF. The CDR3 coding sequence is TGCGCCAGCAGCATAATTGGGACAGAAGGGGGCTACACCTTC.

This clonotype was observed many times. The rearrangement uses TRBV5-1 and TRBJ2-3; no definite D call. V lost 1 base and J lost 2, with 8 bases in between. Germline values: CDR1 SGHRS, CDR2 YFSETQ. CDR3 size: 14 residues. The CDR3 DNA reads TGCGCCAGCAGCTTGTATGGGTTCACAGATACGCAGTATTTT. Translated, it gives CASSLYGFTDTQYF. Complete variable domain (other parts from reference TRBV5-1 and TRBJ2-3): KAGVTQTPRYLIKTRGQQVTLSCSPISGHRSVSWYQQTPGQGLQFLFEYFSETQRNKGNFPGRFSGRQFSNSRSEMNVSTLELGDSALYLCASSLYGFTDTQYFGPGTRLTVL.